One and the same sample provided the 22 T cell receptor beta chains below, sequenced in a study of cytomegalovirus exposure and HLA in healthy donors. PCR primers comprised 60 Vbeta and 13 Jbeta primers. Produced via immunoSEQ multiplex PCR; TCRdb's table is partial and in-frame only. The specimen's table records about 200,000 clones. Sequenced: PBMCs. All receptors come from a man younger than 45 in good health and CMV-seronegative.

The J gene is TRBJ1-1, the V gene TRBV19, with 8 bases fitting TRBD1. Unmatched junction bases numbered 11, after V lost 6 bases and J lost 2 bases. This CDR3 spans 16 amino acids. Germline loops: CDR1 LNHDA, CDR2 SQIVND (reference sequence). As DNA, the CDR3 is TGTGCCAGTAGCCCCCTAGGGACAGGCTTTAACACTGAAGCTTTCTTT. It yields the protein CASSPLGTGFNTEAFF.

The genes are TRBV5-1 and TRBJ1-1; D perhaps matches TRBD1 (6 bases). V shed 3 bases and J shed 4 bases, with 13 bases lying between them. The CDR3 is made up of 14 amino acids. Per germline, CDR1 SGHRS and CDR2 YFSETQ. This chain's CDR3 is CASSSQGDGTEAFF. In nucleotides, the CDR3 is TGCGCCAGCAGCTCACAGGGCGATGGCACTGAAGCTTTCTTT.

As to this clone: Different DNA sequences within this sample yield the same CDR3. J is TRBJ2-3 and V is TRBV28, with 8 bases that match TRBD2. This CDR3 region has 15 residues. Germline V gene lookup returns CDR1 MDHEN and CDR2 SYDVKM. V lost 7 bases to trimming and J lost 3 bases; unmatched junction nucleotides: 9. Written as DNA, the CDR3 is TGTGCCAGCACTAAAGGCGGGAGGAAAACAGATACGCAGTATTTT. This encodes CASTKGGRKTDTQYF.

The CDR3 nucleotides are TGTGCCAGCAGCTTACCCCTCAGCGGGATAGCGTCCTACGAGCAGTACTTC. Its translation: CASSLPLSGIASYEQYF. The chain links TRBV12-1 to TRBJ2-7; the table's D call, TRBD2, has no DNA check behind it. TRBV12-1 is annotated as a pseudogene. The CDR3 spans 17 residues.

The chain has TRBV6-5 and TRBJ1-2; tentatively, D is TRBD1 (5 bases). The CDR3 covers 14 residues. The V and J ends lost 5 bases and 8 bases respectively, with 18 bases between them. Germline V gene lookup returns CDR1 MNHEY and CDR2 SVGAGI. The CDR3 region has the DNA TGTGCCAGCAGTCCCCTCCGGGGGGAAGACGGCTACACCTTC. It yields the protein CASSPLRGEDGYTF.

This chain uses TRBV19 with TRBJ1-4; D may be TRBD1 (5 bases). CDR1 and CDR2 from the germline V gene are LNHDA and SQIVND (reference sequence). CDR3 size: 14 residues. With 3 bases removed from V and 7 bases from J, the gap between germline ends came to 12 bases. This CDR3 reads CASSMEGEGEKLFF. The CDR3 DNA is TGTGCCAGTAGTATGGAAGGGGAAGGTGAAAAACTGTTTTTT.

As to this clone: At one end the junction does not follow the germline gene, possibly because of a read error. The CDR3 DNA is TGTGCCGGCAGCGAGCGTAGGGGGTTCGTAGCAGATACGCAGTATTTT. Translation gives CAGSERRGFVADTQYF. V and J are TRBV11-1 and TRBJ2-3; the D gene is possibly TRBD1 (6 bases). This CDR3 has 16 amino acids. Germline V gene data show CDR1 as SGHAT and CDR2 as FQDESV (reference sequence).

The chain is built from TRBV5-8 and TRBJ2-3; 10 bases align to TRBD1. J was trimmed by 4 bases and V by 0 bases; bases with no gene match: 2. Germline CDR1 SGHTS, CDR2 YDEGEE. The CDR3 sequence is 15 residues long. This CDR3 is CASSLGQGAADTQYF. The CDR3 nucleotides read TGTGCCAGCAGCTTGGGACAGGGGGCCGCAGATACGCAGTATTTT. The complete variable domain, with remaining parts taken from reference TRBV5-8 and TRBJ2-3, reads EAGVTQSPTHLIKTRGQQATLRCSPISGHTSVYWYQQALGLGLQFLLWYDEGEERNRGNFPPRFSGRQFPNYSSELNVNALELEDSALYLCASSLGQGAADTQYFGPGTRLTVL.

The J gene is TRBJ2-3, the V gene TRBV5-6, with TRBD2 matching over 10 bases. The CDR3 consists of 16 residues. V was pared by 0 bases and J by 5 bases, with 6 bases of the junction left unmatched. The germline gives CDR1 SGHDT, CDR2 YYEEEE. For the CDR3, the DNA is TGTGCCAGCAGCTTGGCCCCAGCGGGAGGGAGAGATACGCAGTATTTT. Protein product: CASSLAPAGGRDTQYF.

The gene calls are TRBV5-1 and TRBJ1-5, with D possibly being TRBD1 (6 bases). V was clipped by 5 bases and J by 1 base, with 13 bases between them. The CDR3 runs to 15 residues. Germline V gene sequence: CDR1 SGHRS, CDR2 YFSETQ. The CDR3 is CASSSTGQSNQPQHF. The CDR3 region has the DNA TGCGCCAGCAGTTCGACGGGACAAAGCAATCAGCCCCAGCATTTT.

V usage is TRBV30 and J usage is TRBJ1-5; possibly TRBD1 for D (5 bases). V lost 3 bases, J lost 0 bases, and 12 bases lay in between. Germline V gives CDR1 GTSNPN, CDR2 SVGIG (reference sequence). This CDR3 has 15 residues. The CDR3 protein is CAWSDGQYSNQPQHF. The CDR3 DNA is TGTGCCTGGAGCGACGGACAATATAGCAATCAGCCCCAGCATTTT.

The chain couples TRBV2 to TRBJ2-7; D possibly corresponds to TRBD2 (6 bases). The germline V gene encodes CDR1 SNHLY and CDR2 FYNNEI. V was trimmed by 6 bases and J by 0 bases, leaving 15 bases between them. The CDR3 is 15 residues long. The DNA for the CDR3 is TGTGCCAGCAGGGGGTTCGGGAGAGTCTCCTACGAGCAGTACTTC. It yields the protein CASRGFGRVSYEQYF.

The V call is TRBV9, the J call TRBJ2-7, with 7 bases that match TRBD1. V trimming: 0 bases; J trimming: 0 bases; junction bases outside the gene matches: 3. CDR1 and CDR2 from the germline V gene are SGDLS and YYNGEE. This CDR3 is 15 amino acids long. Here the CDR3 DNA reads TGTGCCAGCAGCGTAGCTACAGGGGTCTCCTACGAGCAGTACTTC. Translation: CASSVATGVSYEQYF.

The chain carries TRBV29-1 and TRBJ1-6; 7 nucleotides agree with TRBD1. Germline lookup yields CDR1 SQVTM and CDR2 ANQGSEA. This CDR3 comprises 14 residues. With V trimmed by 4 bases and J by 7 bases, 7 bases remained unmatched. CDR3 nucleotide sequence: TGCAGCGTTGCGGAGGGACAGTCAAATTCACCCCTCCACTTT. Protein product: CSVAEGQSNSPLHF.

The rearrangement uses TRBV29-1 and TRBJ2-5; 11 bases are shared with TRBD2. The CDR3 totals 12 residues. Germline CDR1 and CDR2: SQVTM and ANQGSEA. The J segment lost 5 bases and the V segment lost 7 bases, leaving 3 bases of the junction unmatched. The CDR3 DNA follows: TGCAGCGCTAGCGGGAGGAGGGAGACCCAGTACTTC. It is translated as CSASGRRETQYF.

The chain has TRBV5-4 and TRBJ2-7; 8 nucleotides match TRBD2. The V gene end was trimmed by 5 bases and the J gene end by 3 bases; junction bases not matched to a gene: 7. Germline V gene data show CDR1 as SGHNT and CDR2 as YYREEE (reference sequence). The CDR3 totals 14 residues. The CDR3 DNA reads TGTGCCAGCAGTCTAGCGGGCGGTTTCTACGAGCAGTACTTC. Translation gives CASSLAGGFYEQYF.

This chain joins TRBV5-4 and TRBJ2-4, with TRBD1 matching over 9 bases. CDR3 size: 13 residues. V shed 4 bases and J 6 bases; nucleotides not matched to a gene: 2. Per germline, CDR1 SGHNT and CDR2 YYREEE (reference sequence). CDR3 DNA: TGTGCCAGCAGCCGGACAGGGGTAAACATTCAGTACTTC. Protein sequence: CASSRTGVNIQYF.

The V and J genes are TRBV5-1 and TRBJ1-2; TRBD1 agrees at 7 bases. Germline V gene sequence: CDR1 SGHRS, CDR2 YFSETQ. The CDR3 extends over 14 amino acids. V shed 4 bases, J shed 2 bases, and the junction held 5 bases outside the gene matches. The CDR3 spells CASSLGTANYGYTF. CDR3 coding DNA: TGCGCCAGCAGCCTGGGGACAGCCAACTATGGCTACACCTTC. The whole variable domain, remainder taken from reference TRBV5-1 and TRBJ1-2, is KAGVTQTPRYLIKTRGQQVTLSCSPISGHRSVSWYQQTPGQGLQFLFEYFSETQRNKGNFPGRFSGRQFSNSRSEMNVSTLELGDSALYLCASSLGTANYGYTFGSGTRLTVV.

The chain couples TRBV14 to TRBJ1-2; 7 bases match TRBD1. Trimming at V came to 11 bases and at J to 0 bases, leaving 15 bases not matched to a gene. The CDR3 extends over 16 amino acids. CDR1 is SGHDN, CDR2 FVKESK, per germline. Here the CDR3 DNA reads TGTGCCTTTCTTTTTCCCGGGACAGATACTAACTATGGCTACACCTTC. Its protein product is CAFLFPGTDTNYGYTF.

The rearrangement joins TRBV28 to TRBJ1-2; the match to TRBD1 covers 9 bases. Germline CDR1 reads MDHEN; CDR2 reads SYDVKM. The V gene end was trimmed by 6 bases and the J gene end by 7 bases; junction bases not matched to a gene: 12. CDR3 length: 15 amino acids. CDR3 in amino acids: CASRFGVGTGSGYTF. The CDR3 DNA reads TGTGCCAGCAGGTTTGGGGTAGGGACAGGGAGTGGCTACACCTTC.

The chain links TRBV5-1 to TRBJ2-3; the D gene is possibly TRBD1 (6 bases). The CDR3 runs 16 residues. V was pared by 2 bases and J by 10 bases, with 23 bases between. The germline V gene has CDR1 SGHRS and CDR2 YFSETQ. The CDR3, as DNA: TGCGCCAGCAGCTTAGGAGATACAGGGCCCGCCGTCCCGCAGTATTTT. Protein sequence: CASSLGDTGPAVPQYF.

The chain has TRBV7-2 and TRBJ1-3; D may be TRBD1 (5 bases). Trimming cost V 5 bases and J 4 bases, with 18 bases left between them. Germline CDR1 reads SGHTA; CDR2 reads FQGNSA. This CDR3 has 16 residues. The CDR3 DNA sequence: TGTGCCAGCAGCCCAGCTGGGGCAACCAAAGGAAACACCATATATTTT. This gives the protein CASSPAGATKGNTIYF.